This T cell receptor (beta chain) was observed in a study of regulatory T cells in long-lasting Graves disease. Notes on the study in general: Whereas 966 public clonotypes were shared by new patients, persistent patients shared more, at roughly 2,500.

Looked up from germline, CDR1 is MNHEY and CDR2 is SMNVEV (reference sequence). There are 14 residues in the CDR3. The ends were cut back, 6 bases at V and 0 bases at J, with 10 bases in the middle. The time point was: newly diagnosed GD, antithyroid drugs for less than 3 months. The TCR library used RNA extracted from PBMCs. This clonotype has a count of ten or more. The antigen is not known. CDR3-region Arm-PCR and iRepertoire HTBI primers produced the TCR beta libraries. In the authors' workflow: Across all samples, approximately 64 TRBV segments and 15 or so TRBJ segments were identified. TCRdb re-analysed the multiplex PCR reads in MiXCR, keeping a single row per CDR3 protein. It is TCRdb's table, rather than the study itself, that gives the V and J calls and clone size. The sample yields a few hundred thousand distinct CDR3 sequences, approximately 12% seen once. This sample was also put to use in a study of T cells in Graves' hyperthyroidism and ophthalmopathy. As reported in that work: Patients with uncontrolled infections, other autoimmune diseases, pregnancy or lactation were excluded.

This sequence was found in a woman between 18 and 30 years old with Graves disease. The V call is TRBV27, the J call TRBJ2-3; TRBD2 might be the D (5 bases). Sample: peripheral blood mononuclear cells (PBMCs), taken at new diagnosis, from a patient treated with antithyroid drugs. DNA for the CDR3: TGTGCCAGCAGGTGGACTCCTAGCACAGATACGCAGTATTTT. As protein: CASRWTPSTDTQYF.